Shown below are 32 T cell receptor beta chains from a single sample sequenced in a study of CD8 T cells in Susac syndrome (dated by TCRdb to about 2019). Libraries were prepared through the immunoSEQ multiplex PCR assay. RNA was extracted with the RNeasy kit and about 0.5 to 1 ug was reverse transcribed using random hexamers. TCRdb trimmed the raw reads at Q25, called clones with MiXCR and kept productive beta chains. Rows merge per CDR3 protein into single entries with the most common DNA and genes. This sample is represented by about 210,000 distinct CDR3 sequences; approximately 95% of them were singletons. The ten largest clones take up 0.08% to 0.095% of the sample. The sample was CD4+ T cells from PBMCs. The receptors were sampled from a human donor with multiple sclerosis.

The chain recombines TRBV5-4 with TRBJ2-6; unclear D gene. The CDR3 covers 15 residues. Trimming removed 4 bases from V and 0 bases from J, with 8 bases in between. Germline V CDR1 and CDR2: SGHNT, YYREEE (reference sequence). In DNA, the CDR3 is TGTGCCAGCAGCCCGGCGGCCTCTGGGGCCAACGTCCTGACTTTC. Translation gives CASSPAASGANVLTF.

The chain carries TRBV29-1 and TRBJ2-7; perhaps TRBD1 as D (5 bases). Germline V gene sequence: CDR1 SQVTM, CDR2 ANQGSEA. The CDR3 contains 14 residues. Trimming took 6 bases from V and 5 from J, leaving 20 bases between them. The CDR3 DNA is TGCAGCGTCCAATCAAGAGACAGTTTCGACGAGCAGTACTTC. Translation: CSVQSRDSFDEQYF.

This chain links TRBV5-1 with TRBJ2-6; D is unclear. The CDR3 is 15 residues long. Germline V gene lookup returns CDR1 SGHRS and CDR2 YFSETQ. V shed 6 bases and J shed 0 bases, with 10 bases lying between them. The CDR3 sequence: CASNPDNSGANVLTF. CDR3 DNA sequence: TGCGCCAGCAACCCCGACAACTCTGGGGCCAACGTCCTGACTTTC.

V and J are TRBV3-1 and TRBJ2-3; 8 bases are shared with TRBD2. Germline loops: CDR1 LGHDT, CDR2 YNNKEL (reference sequence). This CDR3 contains 18 residues. With V trimmed by 3 bases and J by 0 bases, 11 bases remained unmatched. In DNA, the CDR3 is TGTGCCAGCAGCCAGAGGGGCCTAAGCGGGAGAAGCACAGATACGCAGTATTTT. This encodes CASSQRGLSGRSTDTQYF.

The CDR3 region is CASGRDYISYEQYF. The CDR3 DNA reads TGTGCCAGCGGCCGGGACTACATCTCCTACGAGCAGTACTTC. This chain links TRBV9 with TRBJ2-7; TRBD2 matches at 7 bases. V lost 7 bases, J lost 0 bases, and 7 bases stayed unmatched. The germline V gene encodes CDR1 SGDLS and CDR2 YYNGEE. The CDR3 sequence is 14 residues long.

The V and J genes are TRBV15 and TRBJ2-5, with D possibly being TRBD2 (5 bases). Germline CDR1 is LNHNV and CDR2 is YYDKDF (reference sequence). V shed 0 bases and J shed 9 bases, with 8 bases lying between them. The CDR3 consists of 12 residues. CDR3 sequence (DNA): TGTGCCACCAGCAGAGATGGAGGAGCCCAGTACTTC. Its protein product is CATSRDGGAQYF.

The V gene is TRBV14, the J gene TRBJ1-1; D is undetermined. Germline V gene sequence: CDR1 SGHDN, CDR2 FVKESK. V was shortened by 1 base and J by 5 bases, with 11 bases between the two germline ends. This CDR3 contains 14 residues. CDR3 sequence (DNA): TGTGCCAGCAGCCAAGTGGCACGTTTGACTGAAGCTTTCTTT. Its translation: CASSQVARLTEAFF.

V usage is TRBV20-1 and J usage is TRBJ1-5, with unresolved D. The V gene's germline CDR1 is DFQATT and CDR2 SNEGSKA (reference sequence). This CDR3 spans 13 amino acids. With 4 bases removed from V and 4 bases from J, the gap between germline ends came to 11 bases. This CDR3 is CSANRAPNQPQHF. CDR3 sequence (DNA): TGCAGTGCTAACCGGGCCCCAAATCAGCCCCAGCATTTT.

The V gene is TRBV20-1, the J gene TRBJ1-2; 7 nucleotides align to TRBD1. The germline V gene has CDR1 DFQATT and CDR2 SNEGSKA (reference sequence). With 0 bases clipped from V and 8 bases from J, the junction kept 15 bases outside the gene matches. This CDR3 spans 16 amino acids. The CDR3 here is CSARDRYSRTGYGYTF. The CDR3 DNA reads TGCAGTGCTAGAGATCGGTATTCCAGGACAGGCTACGGCTACACCTTC.

This chain connects TRBV30 to TRBJ2-7; 8 bases are a match to TRBD1. After removal of 1 base from V and 9 bases from J, the junction contained 5 bases not matched to a gene. Germline CDR1 reads GTSNPN; CDR2 reads SVGIG (reference sequence). The CDR3 has 12 residues. The CDR3 DNA reads TGTGCCTGGAGTGGACAGGGGCGTATGCAGTACTTC. This encodes CAWSGQGRMQYF.

The chain carries TRBV3-1 and TRBJ2-7; D assignment may be TRBD1 or TRBD2 (5 bases each). Germline V gives CDR1 LGHDT, CDR2 YNNKEL (reference sequence). The V end was cut by 8 bases, the J end by 5 bases, with 19 bases between. This CDR3 is built from 14 residues. CDR3 bases: TGTGCCAGCGCGACCGGGACCCGAAACGACGAGCAGTACTTC. It translates to CASATGTRNDEQYF.

The chain has TRBV12-3 or TRBV12-4 and TRBJ2-2; D might be TRBD1 (5 bases). The CDR3 covers 15 residues. Between the trimmed V and J ends, which lost 4 bases and 4 bases, there was a span of 13 bases. This chain's CDR3 is CASSWWQGTTGELFF. The CDR3, as DNA: TGTGCCAGCAGTTGGTGGCAGGGAACCACCGGGGAGCTGTTTTTT.

The chain combines TRBV9 with TRBJ2-3, with D perhaps given as TRBD1 or TRBD2 (6 bases each). Germline lookup yields CDR1 SGDLS and CDR2 YYNGEE. The CDR3 is 11 residues long. V was clipped by 6 bases and J by 13 bases, with 15 bases between them. This CDR3 is CASNGTPGEYF. As DNA, the CDR3 is TGTGCCAGCAACGGGACTCCAGGGGAGTATTTT. The full variable domain, with the rest looked up from reference TRBV9 and TRBJ2-3, is DSGVTQTPKHLITATGQRVTLRCSPRSGDLSVYWYQQSLDQGLQFLIQYYNGEERAKGNILERFSAQQFPDLHSELNLSSLELGDSALYFCASNGTPGEYFGPGTRLTVL.

CDR3 DNA: TGCAGTGCTGACCTCGGGACTAGGTACAATGAGCAGTTCTTC. This translates into CSADLGTRYNEQFF. The chain is built from TRBV20-1 and TRBJ2-1; 8 bases map to TRBD2. CDR3 length: 14 amino acids. CDR1 and CDR2 (germline): DFQATT, SNEGSKA (reference sequence). V dropped 5 bases and J dropped 4; count of bases not matched to a gene: 7.

The chain links TRBV19 to TRBJ2-1; no clear D gene. Germline V gene sequence: CDR1 LNHDA, CDR2 SQIVND (reference sequence). The CDR3 consists of 15 residues. With 6 bases removed from V and 4 bases from J, the gap between germline ends came to 16 bases. CDR3 sequence: CASSPPGALYNEQFF. The CDR3 DNA reads TGTGCCAGTAGCCCTCCTGGAGCCTTATACAATGAGCAGTTCTTC.

V usage is TRBV2 and J usage is TRBJ2-3, with a weak D call TRBD2 (5 bases). The CDR3 is made up of 14 amino acids. Looked up from germline, CDR1 is SNHLY and CDR2 is FYNNEI. Trimming removed 7 bases from V and 2 bases from J, with 13 bases in between. The DNA for the CDR3 is TGTGCCAGCACCCTAGCCAGGCTCACAGATACGCAGTATTTT. Encoded protein: CASTLARLTDTQYF.

This chain uses TRBV20-1 with TRBJ2-3; D may be TRBD1 (5 bases). Germline V gene data show CDR1 as DFQATT and CDR2 as SNEGSKA (reference sequence). CDR3 length: 14 amino acids. V was clipped by 5 bases and J by 3 bases, with 15 bases between them. The CDR3 sequence: CSAWGDGLTDTQYF. The CDR3 coding sequence is TGCAGTGCTTGGGGCGATGGCCTTACAGATACGCAGTATTTT.

The chain employs TRBV29-1 and TRBJ1-2, with no clear D. The CDR3 runs 11 residues. Trimming took 5 bases from V and 2 from J, leaving 6 bases between them. CDR1 is SQVTM and CDR2 is ANQGSEA in the germline V gene. The CDR3 loop is CSVSGNYGYTF. CDR3 nucleotides: TGCAGCGTTTCGGGAAACTATGGCTACACCTTC. Using reference TRBV29-1 and TRBJ1-2 for the parts outside the CDR3, the full variable domain is SAVISQKPSRDICQRGTSLTIQCQVDSQVTMMFWYRQQPGQSLTLIATANQGSEATYESGFVIDKFPISRPNLTFSTLTVSNMSPEDSSIYLCSVSGNYGYTFGSGTRLTVV.

The chain couples TRBV7-2 to TRBJ2-7; 8 bases fit TRBD1. Per the germline V gene, CDR1 is SGHTA and CDR2 is FQGNSA. J lost 0 bases, V lost 4 bases, and 2 bases had no gene match. The CDR3 consists of 14 residues. In nucleotides, the CDR3 is TGTGCCAGCAGCTCGACAGGGGTCTCCTACGAGCAGTACTTC. This translates into CASSSTGVSYEQYF.

The chain combines TRBV15 with TRBJ2-7, with a tentative D call TRBD1 (6 bases). Per germline, CDR1 LNHNV and CDR2 YYDKDF (reference sequence). This CDR3 is 15 amino acids long. Trimming left V 4 bases short and J 3 bases short, with 16 bases between. The CDR3 region is CATSTKRTANYEQYF. In nucleotides, the CDR3 is TGTGCCACCAGCACGAAGAGGACAGCAAACTACGAGCAGTACTTC.

Details on this clonotype: One end of the junction fails to match germline, which may point to a read error. The gene calls are TRBV2 and TRBJ2-7, with TRBD1 matching over 10 bases. This CDR3 spans 13 amino acids. Germline CDR1 and CDR2: SNHLY and FYNNEI. The CDR3 region has the DNA TGTGCCAGCAGTGCTCGCCGGGACAGGGGATTAAACTTC. Encoded protein: CASSARRDRGLNF.

J is TRBJ2-3 and V is TRBV5-1; D may be TRBD1 (7 bases). Germline V gene sequence: CDR1 SGHRS, CDR2 YFSETQ. The CDR3 contains 17 residues. Trimming shortened V by 0 bases and J by 1 base, and 15 bases separated the two germline ends. The CDR3 DNA follows: TGCGCCAGCAGCTTGGCAGGGGGGCGAGTAGGCACAGATACGCAGTATTTT. As protein: CASSLAGGRVGTDTQYF.

Here the CDR3 DNA reads TGCGCCAGCAGCGAATCTCCCACTAGCCTCTCCTACAATGAGCAGTTCTTC. Translation gives CASSESPTSLSYNEQFF. V usage is TRBV5-1 and J usage is TRBJ2-1, with D perhaps matching TRBD2 (6 bases). The CDR3 consists of 17 residues. Germline V gene lookup returns CDR1 SGHRS and CDR2 YFSETQ. Trimming pared 4 bases from V and 0 bases from J, leaving 17 bases between.

The chain uses TRBV9 and TRBJ2-1; no clear D gene. The germline V gene encodes CDR1 SGDLS and CDR2 YYNGEE. V lost 3 bases and J lost 8, with 12 bases in between. The CDR3 is made up of 13 amino acids. The CDR3 nucleotides are TGTGCCAGCAGCGGGACGGGTTTGGATGAGCAGTTCTTC. Amino acids: CASSGTGLDEQFF.

The chain combines TRBV29-1 with TRBJ2-7, with D perhaps TRBD1 (6 bases). Trimming took off 0 bases at V and 3 bases at J, with 9 bases between the two ends. The CDR3 runs to 13 residues. Germline CDR1 is SQVTM and CDR2 is ANQGSEA. CDR3 protein: CSVEDTGFYEQYF. CDR3 DNA: TGCAGCGTTGAAGATACAGGGTTCTACGAGCAGTACTTC.

This chain connects TRBV5-1 to TRBJ2-3; possible D gene TRBD2, 5 bases. This CDR3 comprises 15 residues. Germline-derived CDR1 and CDR2 are SGHRS and YFSETQ. The V and J ends lost 1 base and 4 bases respectively, with 13 bases between them. The CDR3 DNA follows: TGCGCCAGCAGCTTGCAACCCCGGGAATCAGATACGCAGTATTTT. Protein sequence: CASSLQPRESDTQYF.

The chain joins TRBV5-1 to TRBJ1-1; no firm D call. Germline values: CDR1 SGHRS, CDR2 YFSETQ. V was shortened by 0 bases and J by 5 bases, with 11 bases between the two germline ends. The CDR3 has 14 amino acids. DNA for the CDR3: TGCGCCAGCAGCTTGGTCCCAGATACAACTGAAGCTTTCTTT. Translation gives CASSLVPDTTEAFF.

In nucleotides, the CDR3 is TGTGCTAGTGGACACCGGACAGGGGGCGGCTACACCTTC. It encodes CASGHRTGGGYTF. The gene calls are TRBV12-5 and TRBJ1-2; 11 positions agree with TRBD1. Germline values: CDR1 LGHNT, CDR2 FRNRAP. CDR3 size: 13 residues. With 6 bases clipped from V and 8 bases from J, the junction kept 5 bases outside the gene matches.

This chain uses TRBV15 with TRBJ2-1; 10 bases are a match to TRBD2. Per the germline V gene, CDR1 is LNHNV and CDR2 is YYDKDF (reference sequence). The CDR3 runs 16 residues. V was pared by 2 bases and J by 8 bases, with 9 bases of the junction left unmatched. The CDR3 region is CATSRSSGGSGYEQFF. DNA for the CDR3: TGTGCCACCAGCAGATCTAGCGGGGGCTCGGGCTATGAGCAGTTCTTC. Full variable domain (remainder filled in from reference TRBV15 and TRBJ2-1): DAMVIQNPRYQVTQFGKPVTLSCSQTLNHNVMYWYQQKSSQAPKLLFHYYDKDFNNEADTPDNFQSRRPNTSFCFLDIRSPGLGDTAMYLCATSRSSGGSGYEQFFGPGTRLTVL.

The chain employs TRBV7-9 and TRBJ2-2; TRBD2 aligns across 8 bases. V lost 2 bases and J lost 7; bases outside the gene matches: 3. The CDR3 is made up of 14 amino acids. The V gene's germline CDR1 is SEHNR and CDR2 FQNEAQ (reference sequence). CDR3 DNA: TGTGCCAGCAGCTTAAGGACTAGCATCGGGGAGCTGTTTTTT. This encodes CASSLRTSIGELFF. Full variable domain (rest looked up from reference TRBV7-9 and TRBJ2-2): DTGVSQNPRHKITKRGQNVTFRCDPISEHNRLYWYRQTLGQGPEFLTYFQNEAQLEKSRLLSDRFSAERPKGSFSTLEIQRTEQGDSAMYLCASSLRTSIGELFFGEGSRLTVL.

The chain joins TRBV11-1 to TRBJ2-4; D call uncertain. The CDR3 is 13 residues long. CDR1 is SGHAT, CDR2 FQDESV, per germline (reference sequence). The V end was cut by 2 bases, the J end by 7 bases, with 9 bases between. The CDR3 loop is CASSLPPINIQYF. The DNA of the CDR3 is TGTGCCAGCAGCTTACCCCCAATTAACATTCAGTACTTC.

This clonotype was found once. CDR3 residues: CASSASGRADGEQFF. Written as DNA, the CDR3 is TGCGCCAGCAGCGCCAGCGGGAGGGCCGATGGTGAGCAGTTCTTC. The rearrangement joins TRBV5-1 to TRBJ2-1, with TRBD2 identical over 10 bases. V trimming: 4 bases; J trimming: 9 bases; junction bases outside the gene matches: 10. Per the germline V gene, CDR1 is SGHRS and CDR2 is YFSETQ. CDR3 length equals 15 residues.